These 26 T cell receptor beta chains were all obtained from the same sample, sequenced in a study of Ad26.COV2.S vaccination and SARS-CoV-2 variants. The treatment here: roughly 19 received Ad26.COV2.S at low or high dose, single or two shots; roughly five received placebo; per-sample allocation not given. Each sample was drawn 63 days after the first injection (of vaccine or placebo). The table came from immunoSEQ multiplex PCR; TCRdb's copy has only in-frame clones and leaves some out. Among around 450,000 clones listed, roughly nine tenths were seen once. The sample here was peripheral blood, taken in a trial of Ad26.COV2.S vaccine versus placebo. The source is a person between 18 and 59 years old who received the Ad26.COV2.S COVID-19 vaccine or a placebo.

The CDR3: CSVPRTGLKETQYF. CDR3 sequence (DNA): TGCAGCGTACCGCGGACAGGGCTCAAAGAGACCCAGTACTTC. The chain has TRBV29-1 and TRBJ2-5, with TRBD1 matching 8 bases. The J segment lost 3 bases and the V segment lost 6 bases, leaving 9 bases of the junction unmatched. From germline, CDR1 is SQVTM and CDR2 ANQGSEA. The CDR3 extends over 14 amino acids.

The chain links TRBV29-1 to TRBJ1-1, with D perhaps matching TRBD1 (6 bases). The CDR3 is made up of 13 amino acids. Trimming took off 2 bases at V and 5 bases at J, with 12 bases between the two ends. Germline loops: CDR1 SQVTM, CDR2 ANQGSEA. CDR3 bases: TGCAGCGTTGAAAGAGGGGGGGGAACTGAAGCTTTCTTT. It translates to CSVERGGGTEAFF.

The chain links TRBV6-5 to TRBJ2-7; the match to TRBD2 covers 8 bases. The germline CDR1 and CDR2 sequences are MNHEY and SVGAGI. This CDR3 has 13 residues. Losses at the gene ends were 6 bases for V and 2 bases for J; bases not matched to a gene: 3. CDR3 bases: TGTGCCAGCAGATCGGGACTAGCCTACGAGCAGTACTTC. This translates into CASRSGLAYEQYF.

The chain combines TRBV7-2 with TRBJ2-5; the D is unclear. The CDR3 runs 12 residues. The germline gives CDR1 SGHTA, CDR2 FQGNSA. The germline V and J ends were trimmed by 2 bases and 4 bases, with 5 bases remaining between them. As DNA, the CDR3 is TGTGCCAGCAGCTTATTTGGAGAGACCCAGTACTTC. Protein: CASSLFGETQYF.

The chain employs TRBV12-3 or TRBV12-4 and TRBJ2-3; 7 bases align to TRBD2. The J segment lost 8 bases and the V segment lost 3 bases, leaving 5 bases of the junction unmatched. The CDR3 extends over 13 amino acids. CDR3 amino acids: CASSLSGGGTQYF. CDR3 nucleotide sequence: TGTGCCAGCAGTTTGTCGGGGGGAGGTACGCAGTATTTT.

This chain links TRBV28 with TRBJ2-1, with 9 nucleotides matching TRBD2. The CDR3 loop spans 15 amino acids. V gave up 3 bases and J gave up 4 bases; unmatched junction bases: 4. Germline V gene data show CDR1 as MDHEN and CDR2 as SYDVKM. CDR3 coding DNA: TGTGCCAGCAGTTTCGGCGGGGGGGATTACAATGAGCAGTTCTTC. Protein: CASSFGGGDYNEQFF.

J is TRBJ2-1 and V is TRBV7-3, with 8 bases matching TRBD1. J gave up 12 bases and V 5 bases, and 6 bases lay outside the gene matches. The CDR3 is 12 amino acids. Per germline, CDR1 SGHTA and CDR2 FQGTGA. As DNA, the CDR3 is TGTGCCAGCAGCAACGGACAGGGAATGCAGTTCTTC. This translates into CASSNGQGMQFF.

The V gene is TRBV5-6, the J gene TRBJ2-6, with D tentatively TRBD1 (6 bases). This CDR3 region has 16 residues. The germline V gene has CDR1 SGHDT and CDR2 YYEEEE. The V end lost 3 bases, the J end lost 4 bases, and 14 bases lay between the germline ends. CDR3 protein: CASSSTGKAGANVLTF. The CDR3 nucleotides are TGTGCCAGCAGCTCCACAGGGAAGGCCGGGGCCAACGTCCTGACTTTC. The full variable domain, with the rest looked up from reference TRBV5-6 and TRBJ2-6, is DAGVTQSPTHLIKTRGQQVTLRCSPKSGHDTVSWYQQALGQGPQFIFQYYEEEERQRGNFPDRFSGHQFPNYSSELNVNALLLGDSALYLCASSSTGKAGANVLTFGAGSRLTVL.

The chain employs TRBV5-6 and TRBJ2-2, with 9 bases that match TRBD1. After removal of 2 bases from V and 6 bases from J, the junction contained 5 bases not matched to a gene. This CDR3 is 15 amino acids long. Germline-derived CDR1 and CDR2 are SGHDT and YYEEEE. CDR3 amino acids: CASSFLQGAPGELFF. The CDR3 DNA sequence: TGTGCCAGCAGCTTCCTACAGGGGGCGCCCGGGGAGCTGTTTTTT.

J is TRBJ1-2 and V is TRBV7-2; perhaps TRBD1 as D (5 bases). Looked up from germline, CDR1 is SGHTA and CDR2 is FQGNSA. Between the trimmed V and J ends, which lost 2 bases and 4 bases, there was a span of 14 bases. The CDR3 totals 15 residues. CDR3 nucleotides: TGTGCCAGCAGCTTACAGGGTACCGGTGGCTATGGCTACACCTTC. This gives the protein CASSLQGTGGYGYTF.

The V gene is TRBV6-5, the J gene TRBJ1-1; D gene uncertain. The germline CDR1 and CDR2 sequences are MNHEY and SVGAGI. CDR3 length: 13 amino acids. Trimming took off 6 bases at V and 3 bases at J, with 11 bases between the two ends. CDR3 coding DNA: TGTGCCAGCAGAGCCCGCATCGACACTGAAGCTTTCTTT. This sequence encodes CASRARIDTEAFF.

CDR3 DNA: TGTGCCAGCAGTGAAAGGTACAGGGTGAGCACTGAAGCTTTCTTT. It encodes CASSERYRVSTEAFF. The rearrangement joins TRBV6-1 to TRBJ1-1, with D possibly being TRBD1 (6 bases). The CDR3 consists of 15 residues. CDR1 and CDR2 (germline): MNHNS, SASEGT. Between the trimmed V and J ends, which lost 2 bases and 4 bases, there was a span of 14 bases.

The chain combines TRBV2 with TRBJ2-3; D is uncertain. Germline V CDR1 and CDR2: SNHLY, FYNNEI. Trimming took 8 bases from V and 2 from J, leaving 11 bases between them. The CDR3 sequence is 13 residues long. The CDR3 loop is CASRYHDTDTQYF. The CDR3 DNA reads as TGTGCCAGCCGCTATCATGACACAGATACGCAGTATTTT.

The rearrangement joins TRBV11-2 to TRBJ2-3; D is undetermined. Trimming cost V 6 bases and J 3 bases, with 16 bases left between them. Looked up from germline, CDR1 is SGHAT and CDR2 is FQNNGV. The CDR3 is made up of 15 amino acids. The CDR3 loop is CASRVRLSSTDTQYF. CDR3 nucleotide sequence: TGTGCCAGCAGGGTCCGGCTCTCGTCGACAGATACGCAGTATTTT.

The chain couples TRBV9 to TRBJ2-2; D is undetermined. Trimming removed 0 bases from V and 0 bases from J, with 9 bases in between. There are 16 residues in the CDR3. The germline CDR1 and CDR2 sequences are SGDLS and YYNGEE. CDR3 amino acids: CASSVVPGSNTGELFF. The CDR3 nucleotides read TGTGCCAGCAGCGTAGTTCCGGGCTCGAACACCGGGGAGCTGTTTTTT.

A note on this clone: This specimen includes other DNA sequences encoding the same CDR3. This sequence joins TRBV15 and TRBJ1-1; a weak D match, TRBD1 (5 bases). The V end was cut by 5 bases, the J end by 5 bases, with 12 bases between. Germline lookup yields CDR1 LNHNV and CDR2 YYDKDF (reference sequence). The CDR3 covers 13 residues. CDR3 in amino acids: CATSRLRETEAFF. Here the CDR3 DNA reads TGTGCCACCAGCCGGCTCAGGGAAACTGAAGCTTTCTTT.

V gene TRBV7-3 combines with J gene TRBJ2-5; D gene uncertain. V gave up 2 bases and J gave up 5 bases, with 12 bases separating them. Germline CDR1 SGHTA, CDR2 FQGTGA. The CDR3 totals 14 residues. Written as DNA, the CDR3 is TGTGCCAGCAGCTTATCCCCTCGTGGGGAGACCCAGTACTTC. Its protein is CASSLSPRGETQYF.

This rearrangement joins TRBV27 to TRBJ2-4; D possibly uses TRBD1 or TRBD2 (5 bases each). Germline values: CDR1 MNHEY, CDR2 SMNVEV (reference sequence). The CDR3 is made up of 16 amino acids. The V gene lost 6 bases and the J gene lost 0 bases, with 15 bases spanning the gap. The DNA for the CDR3 is TGTGCCAGCAGCACCCGGGACGCTCTAGCCAAAAACATTCAGTACTTC. This codes for CASSTRDALAKNIQYF.

CDR3 bases: TGTGCCAGCAGTAACCAGGGGGCCAATCAGCCCCAGCATTTT. As protein: CASSNQGANQPQHF. V is TRBV6-5 and J is TRBJ1-5, with 8 positions matching TRBD1. There are 14 residues in the CDR3. The trim removed 5 bases at V and 3 bases at J, leaving 3 bases unmatched. CDR1 is MNHEY and CDR2 is SVGAGI in the germline V gene.

The chain joins TRBV4-1 to TRBJ1-3; a weak D match, TRBD1 (6 bases). The CDR3 sequence is 18 residues long. The V end was cut by 3 bases, the J end by 0 bases, with 18 bases between. Per germline, CDR1 MGHRA and CDR2 YSYEKL. CDR3 residues: CASSQLQGRRFSGNTIYF. CDR3 nucleotides: TGCGCCAGCAGCCAGTTACAGGGACGGCGGTTCTCTGGAAACACCATATATTTT.

The chain employs TRBV30 and TRBJ1-1; no clear D gene. Between the trimmed V and J ends, which lost 5 bases and 0 bases, there was a span of 10 bases. CDR3 size: 13 residues. The germline V gene has CDR1 GTSNPN and CDR2 SVGIG (reference sequence). CDR3 DNA: TGTGCCTGGGCCCCCGGGTTGAACACTGAAGCTTTCTTT. Translation gives CAWAPGLNTEAFF. The whole variable domain, filled in from reference TRBV30 and TRBJ1-1, reads SQTIHQWPATLVQPVGSPLSLECTVEGTSNPNLYWYRQAAGRGLQLLFYSVGIGQISSEVPQNLSASRPQDRQFILSSKKLLLSDSGFYLCAWAPGLNTEAFFGQGTRLTVV.

CDR3 residues: CASSSRRLVSDEQYF. The CDR3 DNA sequence: TGTGCCAGCAGCTCCCGGCGACTAGTCAGCGACGAGCAGTACTTC. The chain recombines TRBV7-2 with TRBJ2-7; D possibly corresponds to TRBD2 (6 bases). The CDR3 sequence is 15 residues long. Trimming stripped 4 bases from V and 5 bases from J, with 18 bases between. The germline CDR1 and CDR2 sequences are SGHTA and FQGNSA. Looking up the rest from reference TRBV7-2 and TRBJ2-7 gives the full variable domain: GAGVSQSPSNKVTEKGKDVELRCDPISGHTALYWYRQSLGQGLEFLIYFQGNSAPDKSGLPSDRFSAERTGGSVSTLTIQRTQQEDSAVYLCASSSRRLVSDEQYFGPGTRLTVT.

V usage is TRBV18 and J usage is TRBJ1-1; possibly TRBD1 for D (5 bases). CDR3 length equals 13 residues. V gave up 0 bases and J gave up 10 bases, with 12 bases separating them. Germline V lookup: CDR1 KGHSH, CDR2 LQKENI. The CDR3 DNA reads TGTGCCAGCTCACCACCGAGCGCAAGGGGAGCTTTCTTT. Its protein is CASSPPSARGAFF.

This clone has just a few counts. J is TRBJ2-3 and V is TRBV5-1; 11 nucleotides line up with TRBD2. Germline V gene sequence: CDR1 SGHRS, CDR2 YFSETQ. The length of the CDR3 is 14 residues. The ends lost 5 bases at V and 6 bases at J; junction bases unmatched: 5. In DNA, the CDR3 is TGCGCCAGCAGGCTACTAGCGGGAGAGGATACGCAGTATTTT. It encodes CASRLLAGEDTQYF.

The V and J genes are TRBV10-3 and TRBJ1-1; weak D call: TRBD1 (5 bases). The CDR3 is 18 residues long. Germline V CDR1 and CDR2: ENHRY, SYGVKD. Trimming removed 3 bases from V and 5 bases from J, with 25 bases in between. CDR3 region: CAISERGVGLRGRTEAFF. As DNA, the CDR3 is TGTGCCATCAGTGAACGAGGGGTTGGCCTCCGCGGGCGGACTGAAGCTTTCTTT.

CDR3 sequence reads: CASSHSDRTYNEQFF. In DNA, the CDR3 is TGTGCCAGCAGCCACTCGGACAGGACCTACAATGAGCAGTTCTTC. The chain recombines TRBV3-1 (or the pseudogene TRBV3-2) with TRBJ2-1, with 7 bases that match TRBD1. Germline V gives CDR1 LGHDT, CDR2 YNNKEL (reference sequence). This CDR3 has 15 residues. The V and J ends lost 3 bases and 2 bases, in that order; junction bases with no gene match: 4.